These 24 T cell receptor beta chains were all obtained from the same sample, sequenced in a study of T-cell memory formation after mild COVID-19. TCRdb called the 5' RACE reads again in MiXCR, with one record for every CDR3 protein. Here the sample spans tens of thousands of distinct CDR3 sequences, 10% to 15% being singletons. The sample comprised PBMCs or a T cell subset sorted from them (not recorded which). These receptors were obtained from an adult woman who had mild COVID-19 (a few samples of this study predate the infection). Cell type and time point are not known.

In its sample, this clonotype was seen a few times. The chain uses TRBV20-1 and TRBJ2-3; 9 bases fit TRBD2. The CDR3 covers 15 residues. The trim removed 1 base at V and 2 bases at J, leaving 4 bases unmatched. CDR1 and CDR2 (germline): DFQATT, SNEGSKA (reference sequence). The CDR3 loop is CSARVLAGATDTQYF. The CDR3 DNA follows: TGCAGTGCTAGAGTTTTAGCGGGAGCCACAGATACGCAGTATTTT.

This clonotype was seen only a few times. V gene TRBV4-2 combines with J gene TRBJ2-1; 7 bases align to TRBD1. Germline lookup yields CDR1 LGHNA and CDR2 YNFKEQ. CDR3 size: 16 residues. With V trimmed by 5 bases and J by 4 bases, 11 bases remained unmatched. For the CDR3, the DNA is TGTGCCAGCAGCATTACGGACAGGCTATTATACAATGAGCAGTTCTTC. The encoded protein is CASSITDRLLYNEQFF.

This clonotype has a handful of counts. In DNA, the CDR3 is TGTGCCAGCAGTTTTGGCAGTTATGGCACTGAAGCTTTCTTT. Translation gives CASSFGSYGTEAFF. The V call is TRBV12-3 or TRBV12-4, the J call TRBJ1-1, with D unclear. The CDR3 length is 14 residues. The V gene lost 3 bases and the J gene lost 4 bases, with 12 bases spanning the gap.

The J gene is TRBJ2-7, the V gene TRBV7-3; D unclear. Germline V CDR1 and CDR2: SGHTA, FQGTGA. V gave up 4 bases and J gave up 5 bases, with 9 bases separating them. The CDR3 has 12 amino acids. CDR3 region: CASSSHRHEQYF. The CDR3 DNA reads TGTGCCAGCAGCTCTCATAGACACGAGCAGTACTTC.

V usage is TRBV5-1 and J usage is TRBJ1-1, with D possibly being TRBD1 (5 bases). The V gene lost 0 bases and the J gene lost 5 bases, with 11 bases spanning the gap. The CDR3 has 14 amino acids. Germline V gene sequence: CDR1 SGHRS, CDR2 YFSETQ. The CDR3 nucleotides read TGCGCCAGCAGCTTGGCCCTGGGGGATACTGAAGCTTTCTTT. This sequence encodes CASSLALGDTEAFF.

This chain uses TRBV6-4 with TRBJ2-5; maybe TRBD2 (6 bases). Germline assignment: CDR1 MRHNA and CDR2 SNTAGT. The CDR3 runs to 13 residues. V was trimmed by 4 bases and J by 5 bases, leaving 11 bases between them. The CDR3 sequence: CASSVAGGETQYF. The DNA of the CDR3 is TGTGCCAGCAGTGTCGCAGGAGGGGAGACCCAGTACTTC.

The V and J genes are TRBV5-6 and TRBJ2-1; 9 bases fit TRBD2. The junction had 11 bases not matched to a gene; V was cut back by 1 base and J by 6 bases. The CDR3 runs 17 residues. Germline V gene lookup returns CDR1 SGHDT and CDR2 YYEEEE. The CDR3 is CASSLLGTSSSANEQFF. CDR3 nucleotides: TGTGCCAGCAGCTTGTTAGGGACTAGCTCGAGTGCCAATGAGCAGTTCTTC.

This clonotype was counted between two and nine times. The rearrangement links TRBV7-6 to TRBJ2-1, with D unclear. The CDR3 runs to 15 residues. Deletions cut 7 bases from V and 1 base from J, with 14 bases between. CDR1 is SGHVS and CDR2 is FNYEAQ in the germline V gene. Written as DNA, the CDR3 is TGTGCCAGCACGCCGGGCGGCGGTTCCTACAATGAGCAGTTCTTC. Translation: CASTPGGGSYNEQFF.

The genes are TRBV12-3 or TRBV12-4 and TRBJ1-1; D is possibly TRBD1 (5 bases). The CDR3 extends over 15 amino acids. V lost 3 bases and J 6 bases, leaving 17 bases between the germline ends. The CDR3 DNA reads as TGTGCCAGCAGTTTGGGCGGGGGGAGCCAGGCTGAAGCTTTCTTT. The encoded protein is CASSLGGGSQAEAFF.

This clonotype showed up many times. The chain uses TRBV27 and TRBJ2-7, with a weak D call TRBD1 (6 bases). The CDR3 totals 13 residues. V was cut by 6 bases and J by 2 bases, with 11 bases left in between. Germline V CDR1 and CDR2: MNHEY, SMNVEV (reference sequence). The CDR3 DNA reads TGTGCCAGCAGCTTGGGGGACACCTACGAGCAGTACTTC. It encodes CASSLGDTYEQYF.

The chain combines TRBV24-1 with TRBJ2-7, with 10 bases fitting TRBD2. This CDR3 is built from 16 residues. The germline V gene has CDR1 KGHDR and CDR2 SFDVKD. V trimming: 4 bases; J trimming: 4 bases; junction bases outside the gene matches: 9. The CDR3 DNA reads as TGTGCCACCAGTGAGGGGGCTAGCGGGAGTTTTTACGAGCAGTACTTC. Encoded protein: CATSEGASGSFYEQYF.

The genes are TRBV4-2 and TRBJ1-2; D gene uncertain. The V gene lost 0 bases and the J gene lost 2 bases, with 10 bases spanning the gap. From germline, CDR1 is LGHNA and CDR2 YNFKEQ. CDR3 length: 15 residues. The CDR3 bases are TGTGCCAGCAGCCAAGACCCCGCGGCGAACTATGGCTACACCTTC. It codes for CASSQDPAANYGYTF.

This clonotype occurred many times. The chain uses TRBV5-1 and TRBJ2-4; the D is unclear. The CDR3 has 15 amino acids. V was shortened by 0 bases and J by 0 bases, with 7 bases between the two germline ends. The germline V gene encodes CDR1 SGHRS and CDR2 YFSETQ. This chain's CDR3 is CASSLDSLAKNIQYF. CDR3 bases: TGCGCCAGCAGCTTGGACAGCCTAGCCAAAAACATTCAGTACTTC.

This clonotype was found a few times. The chain links TRBV5-1 to TRBJ2-7, with TRBD2 as a possible D gene (5 bases). The germline CDR1 and CDR2 sequences are SGHRS and YFSETQ. With 4 bases removed from V and 5 bases from J, the gap between germline ends came to 13 bases. The CDR3 is 13 amino acids. The CDR3 bases are TGCGCCAGCAGCCCTGGCCCGGAGGACGAGCAGTACTTC. This translates into CASSPGPEDEQYF.

This clonotype was detected many times. V usage is TRBV4-1 and J usage is TRBJ2-5, with TRBD1 matching 8 bases. The CDR3 is 14 amino acids. Germline assignment: CDR1 MGHRA and CDR2 YSYEKL. V lost 0 bases to trimming and J lost 5 bases; unmatched junction nucleotides: 2. The CDR3 sequence is CASSQDRGQETQYF. The CDR3 coding sequence is TGCGCCAGCAGCCAAGACAGGGGGCAGGAGACCCAGTACTTC.

This clonotype was seen repeatedly, ten times or more. The chain recombines TRBV6-5 with TRBJ2-5; D is undetermined. The CDR3 spans 13 residues. V lost 8 bases and J lost 5, with 15 bases in between. CDR1 and CDR2 from the germline V gene are MNHEY and SVGAGI. In DNA form, the CDR3 reads TGTGCCAGCGTCACGAACGGTGGGGAGACCCAGTACTTC. Protein sequence: CASVTNGGETQYF.

This clonotype has ten or more counts. The chain employs TRBV7-6 and TRBJ2-3; 10 bases align to TRBD2. Germline V lookup: CDR1 SGHVS, CDR2 FNYEAQ. The CDR3 is 15 amino acids. The V segment lost 6 bases and the J segment 4 bases; nucleotides outside the gene matches: 7. The CDR3: CASSRAGGQADTQYF. CDR3 DNA sequence: TGTGCCAGCAGTCGAGCGGGAGGGCAAGCAGATACGCAGTATTTT.

The V gene is TRBV14, the J gene TRBJ2-1, with D possibly matching TRBD1 (6 bases). The CDR3 totals 17 residues. Trimming shortened V by 4 bases and J by 0 bases, and 16 bases separated the two germline ends. Germline lookup yields CDR1 SGHDN and CDR2 FVKESK. The CDR3 bases are TGTGCCAGCAGCCTTAGGGACATTGAGAGCTCCTACAATGAGCAGTTCTTC. This codes for CASSLRDIESSYNEQFF.

This clonotype was recorded many times. The V and J genes are TRBV5-8 and TRBJ2-6; D unclear. There are 15 residues in the CDR3. Looked up from germline, CDR1 is SGHTS and CDR2 is YDEGEE. The V end was cut by 0 bases, the J end by 2 bases, with 6 bases between. Written as DNA, the CDR3 is TGTGCCAGCAGCTTGGACAGCACTGGGGCCAACGTCCTGACTTTC. Translated, it gives CASSLDSTGANVLTF.

J is TRBJ2-1 and V is TRBV7-9; 10 bases line up with TRBD1. The length of the CDR3 is 16 residues. The trim removed 6 bases at V and 2 bases at J, leaving 7 bases unmatched. CDR1 SEHNR and CDR2 FQNEAQ come from the germline V gene (reference sequence). The DNA of the CDR3 is TGTGCCAGCAGTCATACGGGACAGGGGACCTACAATGAGCAGTTCTTC. It translates to CASSHTGQGTYNEQFF. Together with reference TRBV7-9 and TRBJ2-1, the CDR3 gives the full variable domain: DTGVSQNPRHKITKRGQNVTFRCDPISEHNRLYWYRQTLGQGPEFLTYFQNEAQLEKSRLLSDRFSAERPKGSFSTLEIQRTEQGDSAMYLCASSHTGQGTYNEQFFGPGTRLTVL.

In its sample, this clonotype was seen a few times. The gene calls are TRBV9 and TRBJ2-2; D is uncertain. V was trimmed by 2 bases and J by 5 bases, leaving 7 bases between them. The CDR3 extends over 13 amino acids. CDR1 and CDR2 (germline): SGDLS, YYNGEE. CDR3 protein: CASSVQRTGELFF. Here the CDR3 DNA reads TGTGCCAGCAGCGTGCAACGGACCGGGGAGCTGTTTTTT.

The rearrangement uses TRBV7-9 and TRBJ2-1; D is unresolved. V lost 5 bases and J 8 bases, leaving 7 bases between the germline ends. CDR1 and CDR2 from the germline V gene are SEHNR and FQNEAQ (reference sequence). CDR3 length: 11 amino acids. CDR3 sequence: CASSPTDEQFF. CDR3 nucleotide sequence: TGTGCCAGCAGCCCCACAGATGAGCAGTTCTTC.

The chain uses TRBV7-9 and TRBJ1-2, with D hard to call. Germline assignment: CDR1 SEHNR and CDR2 FQNEAQ (reference sequence). This CDR3 contains 11 residues. V lost 1 base and J lost 14, with 11 bases in between. CDR3 protein: CASSLEGLKTF. The DNA of the CDR3 is TGTGCCAGCAGCTTAGAAGGGTTGAAAACCTTC.

This clonotype was observed a few times. The CDR3 reads CATSASSSYEQYF. In DNA, the CDR3 is TGTGCCACCAGCGCAAGTAGCTCCTACGAGCAGTACTTC. V gene TRBV15 combines with J gene TRBJ2-7; D not resolved. The V gene lost 5 bases and the J gene lost 0 bases, with 8 bases spanning the gap. Looked up from germline, CDR1 is LNHNV and CDR2 is YYDKDF (reference sequence). CDR3 length: 13 residues.